This T cell receptor (beta chain) was sequenced in a study of blood T cell repertoires in COVID-19. Study context: The United States, Italy and Spain provided the acute and convalescent COVID-19 samples. The analysed material was cDNA or gDNA that came from T cells, B-cell-depleted T cells, or PBMCs.

J lost 4 bases, V lost 5 bases, and 6 bases had no gene match. The CDR3 length is 14 residues. Germline CDR1 LGHDT, CDR2 YNNKEL (reference sequence). A few counts support this clone. Authors' methods: Amplification of reference gene primers was used by the study to estimate nucleated cell counts. TCRdb's table, derived via immunoSEQ multiplex PCR, lists solely in-frame clones and lacks some. The V and J calls and clone size are taken from that table; D and trimming were inferred from the DNA. Among hundreds of thousands of clones listed, 80% to 90% were seen once. Sequencing was carried out using peripheral blood. This receptor was taken from a woman under 40 with acute or convalescent COVID-19. This rearrangement joins TRBV3-1 (or the pseudogene TRBV3-2) to TRBJ1-2, with 8 bases aligning to TRBD1. The CDR3 loop is CASSFGQGIYGYTF. CDR3 in DNA: TGTGCCAGCAGCTTCGGACAGGGAATCTATGGCTACACCTTC.